The T cell receptor (beta chain) under discussion was sequenced for a study of identical twins. Template switching (which added a universal primer site) was used, and cDNA carried unique molecular identifiers. TCRdb passed the 5' RACE reads through MiXCR, listing each CDR3 protein once. Among some 560,000 distinct CDR3 sequences, more than 9% were seen once, and the ten largest hold approximately 3%. Study outcomes and limitations: Cord blood's abundant beta clonotypes had fewer insertions, unlike memory repertoires. Out-of-frame TCR alpha sharing observed in monozygotic twins exceeded model estimates.

V lost 4 bases and J lost 2; bases outside the gene matches: 3. The germline V gene has CDR1 SGHKS and CDR2 YYEKEE (reference sequence). The length of the CDR3 is 15 residues. About this clonotype itself: The antigen remains undetermined.

These data are also associated with another study on yellow fever vaccine responses in identical twins.

Sequencing was done on a sample of PBMCs. The origin of this receptor is a woman aged 18-29 years in good health. The rearrangement uses TRBV5-5 and TRBJ2-6; 7 nucleotides align to TRBD1. The CDR3 DNA is TGTGCCAGCAGCGCCGACAGGGCTGGGGCCAACGTCCTGACTTTC. Translated: CASSADRAGANVLTF.